This T cell receptor (beta chain) was identified during a study of CD8 T cells in ankylosing spondylitis (dated by TCRdb to about 2017). Notes on the research overall: The study set out to find disease-linked TCR variants by profiling T cell receptor beta repertoires in ankylosing spondylitis patients and healthy donors. In total, the full study cohort was made up of approximately 99 healthy donors and 25 to 30 ankylosing spondylitis patients. Samples of peripheral blood were taken, and for ankylosing spondylitis patients, synovial fluid was collected as well. Study-level results and caveats: Blood from ankylosing spondylitis patients appeared to be characterized by a TCR beta motif made up of several highly homologous amino acid variants. Some motif variants were previously reported in synovial fluid and blood of reactive arthritis patients, suggesting common disease-initiation mechanisms. The disease-linked clones had a CD8+ phenotype and were found at relatively low frequencies in peripheral blood. The disease-linked clones were reported to be significantly enriched in matched synovial fluid samples from ankylosing spondylitis patients.

Data came from an Illumina HiSeq 2500. TCR beta libraries were prepared by quantitative 5'-RACE with molecular barcodes. In the authors' own workflow: To identify disease-linked TCR variants, a new computational method was used, one built on a probabilistic model of VDJ rearrangement. In-frame beta chains were kept once TCRdb had trimmed the public reads at Q25 with fastp and called clones with MiXCR. A single entry per CDR3 protein holds the most common genes and DNA from its merged rows. The V and J calls here are based on TCRdb, not the publication. The sample has 220,000 or so distinct CDR3 sequences on record, about 18% of them singletons. The top ten clones comprise under 55% of the sample. As regards this clonotype: What antigen it recognizes has not been identified. No quality values exist for individual bases; no much larger clone is one base distant.

The sequence came from a male donor with ankylosing spondylitis. The sample was blood, either unsorted or a sorted T cell fraction (not recorded which).

The sequenced DNA: TGTGCCAGCAGTGATCCTTGGGGCGCCGACACTGAAGCTTTCTTT. Its translation is CASSDPWGADTEAFF. The rearranged chain carries TRBV6-2 or TRBV6-3 and TRBJ1-1; the D gene is perhaps TRBD1, from 5 matching bases. Trimming at the junction amounts to 5 bases on V and 3 bases on J, and the germline ends lie 16 bases apart. The CDR3 has 15 amino acids, counting the end cysteine and phenylalanine. Only the CDR3 DNA stays, 45 bases, in frame from base 1. Looking up the germline V gene yields CDR1 MNHEY and CDR2 SVGEGT.